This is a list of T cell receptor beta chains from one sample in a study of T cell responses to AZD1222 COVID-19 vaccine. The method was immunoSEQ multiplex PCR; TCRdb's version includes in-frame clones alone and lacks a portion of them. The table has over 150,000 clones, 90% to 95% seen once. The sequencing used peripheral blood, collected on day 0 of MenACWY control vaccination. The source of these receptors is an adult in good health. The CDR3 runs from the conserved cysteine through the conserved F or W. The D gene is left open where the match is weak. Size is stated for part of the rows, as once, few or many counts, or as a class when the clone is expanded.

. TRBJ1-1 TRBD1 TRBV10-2 CASSTTGGVSEAFF TGCGCCAGCAGCACCACAGGGGGAGTCTCTGAAGCTTTCTTT
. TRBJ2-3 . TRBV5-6 CASSFSIPDTQYF TGTGCCAGCAGCTTCAGCATTCCAGATACGCAGTATTTT
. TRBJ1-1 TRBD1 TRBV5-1 CASSGGTGAEAFF TGCGCCAGCAGCGGGGGGACAGGCGCTGAAGCTTTCTTT
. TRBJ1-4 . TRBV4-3 CASSQEGRDEKLFF TGCGCCAGCAGCCAAGAAGGGAGGGATGAAAAACTGTTTTTT
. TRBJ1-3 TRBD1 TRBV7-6 CASSLQRQGLGNTIYF TGTGCCAGCAGCTTACAACGACAGGGGCTAGGAAACACCATATATTTT
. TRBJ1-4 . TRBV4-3 CASSRGTSGLGNEKLFF TGCGCCAGCAGCCGAGGGACATCCGGACTCGGAAATGAAAAACTGTTTTTT
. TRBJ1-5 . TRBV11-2 CASSLGLKGNQPQHF TGTGCCAGCAGCTTAGGCCTCAAGGGGAATCAGCCCCAGCATTTT
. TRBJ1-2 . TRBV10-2 CASSEVQYYGYTF TGCGCCAGCAGTGAGGTCCAGTACTATGGCTACACCTTC
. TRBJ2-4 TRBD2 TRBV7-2 CASSLAGGLAGVGAKNIQYF TGTGCCAGCAGCTTAGCTGGCGGACTAGCGGGAGTCGGAGCCAAAAACATTCAGTACTTC
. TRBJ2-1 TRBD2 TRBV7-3 CASSSRLAGGKYNEQFF TGTGCCAGCAGCTCCAGACTAGCGGGAGGTAAATACAATGAGCAGTTCTTC
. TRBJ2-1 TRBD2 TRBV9 CASSVSLAGGSYNEQFF TGTGCCAGCAGCGTATCCCTAGCGGGAGGCTCCTACAATGAGCAGTTCTTC
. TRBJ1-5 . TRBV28 CASSAYQGGGNQPQHF TGTGCCAGCAGCGCATACCAGGGAGGAGGGAATCAGCCCCAGCATTTT
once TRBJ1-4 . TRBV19 CASSIPVRWTAATNEKLFF TGTGCCAGTAGTATACCTGTTCGTTGGACAGCAGCAACTAATGAAAAACTGTTTTTT
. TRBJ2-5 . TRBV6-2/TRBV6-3 CASSSPVRETQYF TGTGCCAGCAGTTCCCCGGTTAGGGAGACCCAGTACTTC
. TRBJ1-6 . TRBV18 CASSPKTGTYNSPLHF TGTGCCAGCTCACCGAAAACCGGGACCTATAATTCACCCCTCCACTTT
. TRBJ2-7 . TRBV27 CASSLTGGVHEQYF TGTGCCAGCAGTTTAACAGGAGGAGTCCACGAGCAGTACTTC
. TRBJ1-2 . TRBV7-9 CASSPLGRYGYTF TGTGCCAGCAGCCCCTTGGGACGGTATGGCTACACCTTC
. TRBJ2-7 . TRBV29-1 CSVDGAGWEQYF TGCAGCGTTGATGGTGCCGGCTGGGAGCAGTACTTC
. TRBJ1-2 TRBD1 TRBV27 CASSSTGTGGARYTF TGTGCCAGCAGTTCCACCGGGACAGGGGGCGCGCGCTACACCTTC
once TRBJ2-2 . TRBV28 CASSTISNTGELFF TGTGCCAGCAGTACCATATCGAACACCGGGGAGCTGTTTTTT
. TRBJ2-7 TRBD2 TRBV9 CASSVRIAGEQYF TGTGCCAGCAGCGTCCGCATAGCGGGCGAGCAGTACTTC
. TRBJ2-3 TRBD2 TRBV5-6 CASSSRLARITDTQYF TGTGCCAGCAGCAGTAGACTAGCGCGTATCACCGATACGCAGTATTTT
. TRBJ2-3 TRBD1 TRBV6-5 CASSYRTGATDTQYF TGTGCCAGCAGTTACCGGACAGGTGCAACAGATACGCAGTATTTT
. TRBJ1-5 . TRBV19 CASTLGGGQPQHF TGTGCCAGTACCCTCGGGGGGGGTCAGCCCCAGCATTTT
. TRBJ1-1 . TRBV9 CASSVLGQGQKPNTEAFF TGTGCCAGCAGCGTATTGGGGCAGGGGCAAAAACCGAACACTGAAGCTTTCTTT
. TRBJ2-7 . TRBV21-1 CASRRTGGNKGEQYF TGTGCCAGCAGGAGGACAGGGGGAAACAAGGGCGAGCAGTACTTC
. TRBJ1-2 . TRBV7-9 CASSPGRSGYYGYTF TGTGCCAGCAGCCCCGGGCGCTCGGGTTACTATGGCTACACCTTC
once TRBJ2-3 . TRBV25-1 CASSEFVQDTQYF TGTGCCAGCAGTGAGTTCGTCCAAGATACGCAGTATTTT
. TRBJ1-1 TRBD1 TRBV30 CAWSVTGTGDTEAFF TGTGCCTGGAGTGTAACCGGGACAGGGGACACTGAAGCTTTCTTT
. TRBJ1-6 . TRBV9 CASSVERGYNSPLHF TGTGCCAGCAGCGTAGAGAGGGGATATAATTCACCCCTCCACTTT
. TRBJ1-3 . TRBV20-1 CSASSGIPGNTIYF TGCAGTGCTAGTTCAGGGATACCTGGAAACACCATATATTTT
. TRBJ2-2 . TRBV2 CASSEKNTGELFF TGTGCCAGCAGTGAAAAAAACACCGGGGAGCTGTTTTTT
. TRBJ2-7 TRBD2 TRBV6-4 CAGQGTSGCPWHYEQYF TGTGCCGGGCAAGGGACTAGCGGGTGTCCCTGGCACTACGAGCAGTACTTC
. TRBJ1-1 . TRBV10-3 CAISLQAADTEAFF TGTGCCATCAGTCTGCAGGCGGCAGACACTGAAGCTTTCTTT
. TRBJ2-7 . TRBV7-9 CASSLRDEQYF TGTGCCAGCAGCTTGAGGGACGAGCAGTACTTC
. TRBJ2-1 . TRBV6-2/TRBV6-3 CASSYSPGTVQNEQFF TGTGCCAGCAGTTACTCTCCCGGGACGGTCCAGAATGAGCAGTTCTTC
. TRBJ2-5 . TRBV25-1 CASSVKETQYF TGTGCCAGCAGTGTTAAAGAGACCCAGTACTTC
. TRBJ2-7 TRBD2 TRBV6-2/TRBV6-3 CASSYPLSGSSYEQYF TGTGCCAGCAGTTACCCATTGAGCGGGAGCTCCTACGAGCAGTACTTC
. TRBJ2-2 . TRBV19 CASSMGTGELFF TGTGCCAGTAGTATGGGAACCGGGGAGCTGTTTTTT
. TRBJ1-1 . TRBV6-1 CASSEGGSGTEAFF TGTGCCAGCAGTGAAGGGGGCAGCGGCACTGAAGCTTTCTTT
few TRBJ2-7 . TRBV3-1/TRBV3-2 CASAQGLEQYF TGTGCCAGCGCTCAGGGTCTCGAGCAGTACTTC
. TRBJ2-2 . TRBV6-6 CASKGPEELFF TGTGCCAGCAAGGGCCCGGAGGAGCTGTTTTTT
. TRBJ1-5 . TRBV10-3 CAISEDSSNQPQHF TGTGCCATCAGTGAGGACAGTAGCAATCAGCCCCAGCATTTT
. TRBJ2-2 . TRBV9 CASSLARSGVNTGELFF TGTGCCAGCAGCCTCGCTCGATCGGGAGTAAATACCGGGGAGCTGTTTTTT
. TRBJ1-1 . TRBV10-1 CASSESGGTLGITEAFF TGCGCCAGCAGTGAGTCAGGGGGGACCCTGGGAATCACTGAAGCTTTCTTT
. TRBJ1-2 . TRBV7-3 CASSSKFYGYTF TGTGCCAGCAGCTCCAAGTTCTATGGCTACACCTTC
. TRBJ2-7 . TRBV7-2 CASSLIGFYEQYF TGTGCCAGCAGCTTAATAGGGTTCTACGAGCAGTACTTC
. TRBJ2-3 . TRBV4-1 CASSLVETGITDTQYF TGCGCCAGCAGCCTCGTGGAGACGGGGATAACAGATACGCAGTATTTT
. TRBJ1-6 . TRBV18 CASSPRADSNSPLHF TGTGCCAGCTCACCTAGGGCTGATAGCAATTCACCCCTCCACTTT
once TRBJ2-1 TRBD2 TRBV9 CASSFGLAYNEQFF TGTGCCAGCAGCTTCGGACTAGCCTACAATGAGCAGTTCTTC